This T cell receptor (beta chain) was obtained from a study of blood T cells in healthy people across ages. Losses at the gene ends were 6 bases for V and 3 bases for J; bases not matched to a gene: 7. In germline, CDR1 is MGHDK, CDR2 SYGVNS. The CDR3 consists of 15 residues. About this clonotype: Its antigen remains unknown.

With a J-beta primer mix and a sample-barcoded 5' primer, a second PCR ran about 7 to 11 cycles. Each cDNA molecule was tagged by a template-switch adaptor that had 12 random nucleotides. TCRdb itself ran the 5' RACE reads through MiXCR, one entry per CDR3 protein. The sample lists approximately 1.5 million distinct CDR3 sequences; roughly 30% were seen once. General study findings and limits: The study found TCR beta diversity correlated strongly with naive T cell percentage. With age, beta diversity per million T cells declined roughly linearly, significantly by roughly 40. Unsorted PBMC material precluded a definitive naive versus antigen-experienced comparison.

The chain links TRBV25-1 to TRBJ2-3, with 9 bases matching TRBD2. Sequencing used blood. The clonotype was recovered from a woman in her thirties in good health. CDR3 loop: CASSWRGGWTDTQYF. For the CDR3, the DNA is TGTGCCAGCAGCTGGCGGGGGGGCTGGACAGATACGCAGTATTTT.